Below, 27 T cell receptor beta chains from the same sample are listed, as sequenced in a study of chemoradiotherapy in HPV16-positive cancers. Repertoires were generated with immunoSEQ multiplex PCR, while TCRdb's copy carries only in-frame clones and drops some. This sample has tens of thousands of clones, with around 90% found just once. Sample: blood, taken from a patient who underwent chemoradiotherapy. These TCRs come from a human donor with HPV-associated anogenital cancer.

CDR3 nucleotide sequence: TGTGCCTGGAGTTCGTCCCGGGACTTCTCTGGGGCCAACGTCCTGACTTTC. This gives the protein CAWSSSRDFSGANVLTF. The V and J genes are TRBV30 and TRBJ2-6; a possible D gene is TRBD2 (6 bases). V was cut by 2 bases and J by 0 bases, with 14 bases left in between. CDR1 is GTSNPN and CDR2 is SVGIG in the germline V gene (reference sequence). The CDR3 extends over 17 amino acids. Combining the CDR3 with reference TRBV30 and TRBJ2-6 gives the whole variable domain SQTIHQWPATLVQPVGSPLSLECTVEGTSNPNLYWYRQAAGRGLQLLFYSVGIGQISSEVPQNLSASRPQDRQFILSSKKLLLSDSGFYLCAWSSSRDFSGANVLTFGAGSRLTVL.

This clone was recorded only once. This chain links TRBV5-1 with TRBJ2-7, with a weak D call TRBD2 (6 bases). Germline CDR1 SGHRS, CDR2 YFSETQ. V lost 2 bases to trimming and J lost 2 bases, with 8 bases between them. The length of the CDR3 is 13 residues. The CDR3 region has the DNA TGCGCCAGCAGCTTTAGCGGTACCTACGAGCAGTACTTC. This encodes CASSFSGTYEQYF.

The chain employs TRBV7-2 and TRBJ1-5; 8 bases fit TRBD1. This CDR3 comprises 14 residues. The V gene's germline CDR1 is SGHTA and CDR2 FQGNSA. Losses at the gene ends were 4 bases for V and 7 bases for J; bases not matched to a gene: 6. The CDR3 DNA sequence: TGTGCCAGCAGCTCCCAGGGGGCAGGACAGCCCCAGCATTTT. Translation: CASSSQGAGQPQHF.

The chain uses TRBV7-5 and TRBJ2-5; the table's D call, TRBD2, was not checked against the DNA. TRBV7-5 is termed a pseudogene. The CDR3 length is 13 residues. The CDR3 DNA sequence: TGTGTCAGAAGCCCCCGGTTTCAAGAGACCCAGTACTTC. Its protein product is CVRSPRFQETQYF.

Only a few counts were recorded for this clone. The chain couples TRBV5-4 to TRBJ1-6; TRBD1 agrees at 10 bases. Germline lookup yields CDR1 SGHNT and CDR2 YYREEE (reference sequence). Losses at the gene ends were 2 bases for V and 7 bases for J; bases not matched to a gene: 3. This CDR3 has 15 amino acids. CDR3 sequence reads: CASSLGQGGNSPLHF. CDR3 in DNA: TGTGCCAGCAGCTTAGGACAGGGGGGGAATTCACCCCTCCACTTT.

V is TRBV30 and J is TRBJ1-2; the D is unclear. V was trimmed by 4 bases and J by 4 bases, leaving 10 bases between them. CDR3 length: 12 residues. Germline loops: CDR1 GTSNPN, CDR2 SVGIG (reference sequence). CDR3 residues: CAWTSGVYGYTF. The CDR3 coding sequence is TGTGCCTGGACCTCGGGCGTCTATGGCTACACCTTC.

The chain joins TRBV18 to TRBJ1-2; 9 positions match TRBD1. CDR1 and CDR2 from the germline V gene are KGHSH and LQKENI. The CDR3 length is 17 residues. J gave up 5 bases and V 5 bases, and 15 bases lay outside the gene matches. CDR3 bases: TGTGCCAGCTCAAACCGACAGGGGGGGTTCGGTGTATATGGCTACACCTTC. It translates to CASSNRQGGFGVYGYTF.

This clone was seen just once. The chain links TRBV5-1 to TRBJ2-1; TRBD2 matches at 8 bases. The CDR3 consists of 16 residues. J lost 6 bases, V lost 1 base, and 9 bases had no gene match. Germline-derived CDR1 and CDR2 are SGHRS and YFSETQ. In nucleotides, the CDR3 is TGCGCCAGCAGCTTGACCGGGTGGAGCGGGGGCAATGAGCAGTTCTTC. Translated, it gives CASSLTGWSGGNEQFF.

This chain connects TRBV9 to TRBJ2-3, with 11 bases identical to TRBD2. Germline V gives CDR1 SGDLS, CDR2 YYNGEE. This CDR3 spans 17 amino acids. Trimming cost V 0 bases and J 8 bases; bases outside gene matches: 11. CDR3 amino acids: CASSVGPLAGGVATQYF. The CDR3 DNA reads TGTGCCAGCAGCGTAGGCCCCCTAGCGGGGGGCGTGGCTACGCAGTATTTT.

The CDR3 here is CASSTQTGPYEQYF. CDR3 in DNA: TGTGCCAGCAGCACCCAGACAGGGCCCTACGAGCAGTACTTC. The chain carries TRBV9 and TRBJ2-7, with 7 positions matching TRBD1. Losses at the gene ends were 4 bases for V and 2 bases for J; bases not matched to a gene: 6. Germline V gene lookup returns CDR1 SGDLS and CDR2 YYNGEE. The CDR3 is 14 amino acids.

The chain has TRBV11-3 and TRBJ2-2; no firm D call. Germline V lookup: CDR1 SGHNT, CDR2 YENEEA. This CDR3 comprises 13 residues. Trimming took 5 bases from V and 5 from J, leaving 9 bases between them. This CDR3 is CASSPYSTGELFF. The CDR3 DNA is TGTGCCAGCAGCCCCTACAGTACCGGGGAGCTGTTTTTT.

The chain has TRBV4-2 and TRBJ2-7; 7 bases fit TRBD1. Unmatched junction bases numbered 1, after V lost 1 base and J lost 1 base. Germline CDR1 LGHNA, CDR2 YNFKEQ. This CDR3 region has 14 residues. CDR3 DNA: TGTGCCAGCAGCCAAGGACAGGGTTCCTACGAGCAGTACTTC. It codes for CASSQGQGSYEQYF.

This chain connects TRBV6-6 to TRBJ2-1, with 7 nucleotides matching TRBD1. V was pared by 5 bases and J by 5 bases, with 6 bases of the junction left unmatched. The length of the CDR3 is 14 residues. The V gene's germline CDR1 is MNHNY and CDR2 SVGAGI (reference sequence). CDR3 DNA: TGTGCCAGCAGTCTCGGGACAGCGAACAATGAGCAGTTCTTC. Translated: CASSLGTANNEQFF.

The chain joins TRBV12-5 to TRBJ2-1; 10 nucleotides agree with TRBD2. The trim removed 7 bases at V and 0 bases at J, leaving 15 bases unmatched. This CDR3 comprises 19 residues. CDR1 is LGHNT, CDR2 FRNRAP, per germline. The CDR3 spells CASVGRLAGAPTSYNEQFF. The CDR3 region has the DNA TGTGCTAGTGTAGGTCGGCTAGCGGGAGCGCCTACCTCCTACAATGAGCAGTTCTTC.

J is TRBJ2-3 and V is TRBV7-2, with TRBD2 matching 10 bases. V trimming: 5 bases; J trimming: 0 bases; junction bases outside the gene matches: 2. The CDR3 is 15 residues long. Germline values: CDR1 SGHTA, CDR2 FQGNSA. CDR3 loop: CASSLTSGSTDTQYF. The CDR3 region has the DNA TGTGCCAGCAGCCTGACTAGCGGGAGCACAGATACGCAGTATTTT. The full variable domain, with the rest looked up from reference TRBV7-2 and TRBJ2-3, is GAGVSQSPSNKVTEKGKDVELRCDPISGHTALYWYRQSLGQGLEFLIYFQGNSAPDKSGLPSDRFSAERTGGSVSTLTIQRTQQEDSAVYLCASSLTSGSTDTQYFGPGTRLTVL.

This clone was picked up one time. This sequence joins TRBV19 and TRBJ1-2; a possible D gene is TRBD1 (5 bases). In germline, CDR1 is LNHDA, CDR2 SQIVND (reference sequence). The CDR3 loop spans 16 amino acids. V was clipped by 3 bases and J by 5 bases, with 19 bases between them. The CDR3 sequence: CASSMGSGYQMYGYTF. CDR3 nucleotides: TGTGCCAGTAGTATGGGGTCAGGGTACCAAATGTATGGCTACACCTTC.

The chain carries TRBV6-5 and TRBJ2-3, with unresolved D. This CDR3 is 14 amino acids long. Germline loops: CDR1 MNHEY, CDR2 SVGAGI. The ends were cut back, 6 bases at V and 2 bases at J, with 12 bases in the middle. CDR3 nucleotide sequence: TGTGCCAGCAGAATTCGAGCTTACACAGATACGCAGTATTTT. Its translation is CASRIRAYTDTQYF.

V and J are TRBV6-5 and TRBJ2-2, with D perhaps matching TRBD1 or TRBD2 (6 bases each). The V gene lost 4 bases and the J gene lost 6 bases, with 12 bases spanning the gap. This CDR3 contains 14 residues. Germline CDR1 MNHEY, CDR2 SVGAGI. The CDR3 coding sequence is TGTGCCAGCAGTTCTGTAAGGGGGGCCGGGGAGCTGTTTTTT. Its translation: CASSSVRGAGELFF.

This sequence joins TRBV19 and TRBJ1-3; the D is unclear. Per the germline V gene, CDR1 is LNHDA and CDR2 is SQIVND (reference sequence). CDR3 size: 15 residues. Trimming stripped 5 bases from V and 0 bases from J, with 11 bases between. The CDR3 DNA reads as TGTGCCAGTAGTTCAACCCCGCGCTCTGGAAACACCATATATTTT. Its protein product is CASSSTPRSGNTIYF.

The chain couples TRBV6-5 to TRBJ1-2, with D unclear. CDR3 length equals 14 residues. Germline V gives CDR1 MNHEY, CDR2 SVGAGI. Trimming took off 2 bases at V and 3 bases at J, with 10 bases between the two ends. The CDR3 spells CASSYSLFDYGYTF. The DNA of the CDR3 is TGTGCCAGCAGTTACAGCCTCTTCGACTATGGCTACACCTTC.

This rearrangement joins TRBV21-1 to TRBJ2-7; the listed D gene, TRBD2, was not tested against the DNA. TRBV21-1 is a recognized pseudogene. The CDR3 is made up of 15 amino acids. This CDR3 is CASDHTPWGGYEQYF. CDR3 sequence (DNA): TGTGCCAGCGATCATACACCGTGGGGAGGTTACGAGCAGTACTTC.

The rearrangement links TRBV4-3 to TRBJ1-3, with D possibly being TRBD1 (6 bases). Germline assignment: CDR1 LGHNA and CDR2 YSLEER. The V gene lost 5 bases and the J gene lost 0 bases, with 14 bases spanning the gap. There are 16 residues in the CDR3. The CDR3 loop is CASSEGGSLSGNTIYF. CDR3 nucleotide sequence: TGCGCCAGCAGCGAGGGGGGGAGCCTCTCTGGAAACACCATATATTTT.

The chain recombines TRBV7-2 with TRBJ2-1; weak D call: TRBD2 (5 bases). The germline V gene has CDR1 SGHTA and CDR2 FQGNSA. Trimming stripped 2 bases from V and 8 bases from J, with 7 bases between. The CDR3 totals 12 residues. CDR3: CASSLMRDEQFF. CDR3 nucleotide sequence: TGTGCCAGCAGCTTAATGAGGGATGAGCAGTTCTTC.

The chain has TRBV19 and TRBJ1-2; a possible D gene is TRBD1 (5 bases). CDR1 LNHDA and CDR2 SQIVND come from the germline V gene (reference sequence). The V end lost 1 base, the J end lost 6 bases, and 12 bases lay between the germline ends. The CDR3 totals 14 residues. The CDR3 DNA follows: TGTGCCAGTAGTATAGCCGGGAGGGGCCATGGCTACACCTTC. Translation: CASSIAGRGHGYTF. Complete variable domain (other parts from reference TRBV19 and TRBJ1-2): DGGITQSPKYLFRKEGQNVTLSCEQNLNHDAMYWYRQDPGQGLRLIYYSQIVNDFQKGDIAEGYSVSREKKESFPLTVTSAQKNPTAFYLCASSIAGRGHGYTFGSGTRLTVV.

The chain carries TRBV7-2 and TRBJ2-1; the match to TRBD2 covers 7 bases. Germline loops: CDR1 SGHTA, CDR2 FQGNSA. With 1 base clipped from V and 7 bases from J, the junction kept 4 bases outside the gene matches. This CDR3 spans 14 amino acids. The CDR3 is CASSLGLAENEQFF. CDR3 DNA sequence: TGTGCCAGCAGCTTAGGCCTAGCGGAAAATGAGCAGTTCTTC.

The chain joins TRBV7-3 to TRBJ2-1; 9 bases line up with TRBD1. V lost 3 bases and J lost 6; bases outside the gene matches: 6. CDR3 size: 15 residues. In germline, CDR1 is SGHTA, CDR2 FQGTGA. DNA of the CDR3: TGTGCCAGCAGCTTCCCCGGGACAGGGTCCAATGAGCAGTTCTTC. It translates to CASSFPGTGSNEQFF. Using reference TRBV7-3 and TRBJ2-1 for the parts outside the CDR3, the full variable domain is GAGVSQTPSNKVTEKGKYVELRCDPISGHTALYWYRQSLGQGPEFLIYFQGTGAADDSGLPNDRFFAVRPEGSVSTLKIQRTERGDSAVYLCASSFPGTGSNEQFFGPGTRLTVL.

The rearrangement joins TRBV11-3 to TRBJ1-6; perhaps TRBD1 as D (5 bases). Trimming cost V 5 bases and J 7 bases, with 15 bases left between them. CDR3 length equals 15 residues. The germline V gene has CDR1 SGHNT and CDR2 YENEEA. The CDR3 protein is CASSPQGRGNSPLHF. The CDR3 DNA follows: TGTGCCAGCAGCCCGCAGGGAAGAGGCAATTCACCCCTCCACTTT.